This TCR beta chain was identified during a study of T cell clones after liver transplantation (dated by TCRdb to the late 2010s). Describing the broader study: Samples were obtained from ITN030ST, a randomized trial in which withdrawal of immunosuppression was attempted within 2 years of liver transplantation. Tolerance was defined as complete withdrawal of immunosuppression for at least one year without a rise in liver enzymes beyond twice the upper limit of normal. A cohort of 8 liver transplant recipients was studied, of whom 3 were classified as tolerant and 5 as non-tolerant. Blood samples were collected pre-transplant, then pre-randomization ahead of withdrawal, and finally post-randomization once withdrawal had either been completed or failed. As an antigen-independent comparator for donor-reactive sequences, third party-reactive TCRbeta sequences were also identified from pre-transplant MLRs. Of the eight recipients, a few were HCV-positive, while the remaining recipients had been transplanted for non-autoimmune, non-viral indications. Donor-reactive T cell clones were identified using TCRbeta sequencing after a pre-transplant mixed lymphocyte reaction and were then followed in post-transplant blood. No induction therapy was given to the subjects, and standard immunosuppression was administered until randomization at 12-24 months post-transplant. Results and caveats for the whole study, not just this receptor: In most of the 8 subjects, circulating donor-reactive CD4 TCRbeta sequences decreased significantly after transplant, regardless of tolerance or HCV status. Once repertoire turnover was taken into account, donor-reactive detection showed a significant reduction for CD4 in 7 of 8 subjects and for CD8 in 8 of 8. The conclusions were considered preliminary, being limited by small, heterogeneous patient numbers and non-standardized post-transplant time points. In two subjects, low numbers of available donor cells limited the measurable donor-reactive repertoire. Donor-reactive sequences decreased more than third party-reactive sequences, which suggests partial antigen-specific deletion that was not related to withdrawal success. Since no allograft tissue specimens were available, donor-reactive T cells may have migrated into the graft instead of being deleted.

High-throughput TCRbeta CDR3 sequencing of frozen genomic DNA was performed by immunoSEQ, with PCR amplification, mapping, bias correction and internal controls included. The original pipeline was this. Only productive rearrangements were retained, and each unique TCRbeta sequence was defined by its CDR3 nucleotide sequence together with its V and J gene. Donor-reactive sequences required at least 5-fold expansion in CFSE-low cells versus unstimulated pre-transplant cells and at least 0.01% frequency. Minimum frequency thresholds were set for each subject based on the unstimulated sample with the lowest template count, ensuring at least 90% detection power. Jensen-Shannon divergence between the top 1000 TCRbeta sequences post- versus pre-transplant served as the measure of repertoire turnover. Changes in detection of donor-reactive sequences were tested with two-sided Fisher's exact tests. TCRdb limited this immuneACCESS table to in-frame rearrangements with V and J called. A share of clones is missing; checked studies link under half to unresolved V genes, and the rest is unexplained. Clone size and the V and J calls come from that table; the DNA yielded D and trimming. In this sample the table shows 9,000 to 10,000 clones, 72% of which occur a single time. The leading ten clones occupy roughly 23% of the sample.

Regarding this clone: What antigen it recognizes has not been identified. Base quality data are lacking; no much larger clone is found one base away.

Unstimulated PBMCs, after thawing, were stained for CD3, CD4 and CD8 and then FACS-sorted into CD3+CD4+ and CD3+CD8+ populations. All 8 studied subjects were randomized to withdrawal of immunosuppression. Genomic DNA was isolated with the Qiagen DNeasy Blood and Tissue Kit. V is reduced by 2 bases and J by 4 bases, leaving a spacing of 14 bases between them. The germline V gene sets CDR1 to SNHLY and CDR2 to FYNNEI. The CDR3 runs 15 amino acids, cysteine and phenylalanine included. Only the CDR3 DNA is retained, 45 bases long and in frame from the first base. The clonotype comes from a human patient who received a liver transplant. Donor T cells from the graft may be present among the T cells after a transplant. The sequence joins TRBV2 to TRBJ2-5; the best D guess is TRBD2, with 6 bases matching. The sequencing here drew on CD8+ T cells from blood, taken at the approximately 16-month timepoint. The base sequence is TGTGCCAGCAGTGAAACCGTCGAGCGGGTAGAGACCCAGTACTTC. Its coded protein is CASSETVERVETQYF.